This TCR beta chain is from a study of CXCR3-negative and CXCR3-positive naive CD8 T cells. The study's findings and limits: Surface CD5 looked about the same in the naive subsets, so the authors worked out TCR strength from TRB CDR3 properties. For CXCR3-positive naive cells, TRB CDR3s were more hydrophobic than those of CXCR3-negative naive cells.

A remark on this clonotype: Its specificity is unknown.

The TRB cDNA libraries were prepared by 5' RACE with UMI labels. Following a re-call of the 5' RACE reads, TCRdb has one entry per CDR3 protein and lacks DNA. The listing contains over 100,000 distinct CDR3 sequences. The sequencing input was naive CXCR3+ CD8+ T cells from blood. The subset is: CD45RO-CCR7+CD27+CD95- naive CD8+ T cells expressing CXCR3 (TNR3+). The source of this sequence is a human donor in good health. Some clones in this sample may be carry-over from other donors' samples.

CDR3 region: CASSFSGLITDTQYF. The chain has TRBV7-3 and TRBJ2-3; TCRdb indicates TRBD2, and absent DNA this call remains unverified. Per germline, CDR1 SGHTA and CDR2 FQGTGA. This CDR3 has 15 residues.